Reported below is one TCR beta chain. Its antigen is currently unknown. TCRdb called the reads again in MiXCR, with one record for every CDR3 protein. The sample holds about 340,000 distinct CDR3 sequences; just under 30% are singletons and the top ten take around 18%. The data were taken from a study of T cell repertoires in cytomegalovirus infection. As for the study in general: It was recently identified HLA-C-restricted and well-studied HLA-B-restricted CMV epitopes that the study used. CMV infection together with matching HLA type was indicated by public TCR beta signatures.

The study, taken as a whole, reports: Frequencies of public TCR beta families were cumulated, and this identified carriers of CMV plus the relevant HLA. Predominance within the ex vivo response was attributable to HLA-C-restricted CMV-specific TCR beta clonotypes.

Germline V gene data show CDR1 as SEHNR and CDR2 as FQNEAQ (reference sequence). V shed 10 bases and J shed 8 bases, with 15 bases lying between them. The CDR3 sequence is 12 residues long. The TCR originated in a human donor in good health (CMV status not recorded). Some clones in this sample may be carry-over from other donors' samples. The sequenced sample was cultured PBMCs, obtained from culture after CMV antigen stimulation. J is TRBJ2-1 and V is TRBV7-9; a weak D match, TRBD1 (5 bases). CDR3 protein: CANGAGNHEQFF. In DNA, the CDR3 is TGTGCCAATGGTGCAGGGAACCATGAGCAGTTCTTC.